This TCR beta chain was captured by sequencing in a study of cytotoxic CD8 clonotypes in ibrutinib-treated CLL. Study background: After treatment lasting a median 12 months, range 6 to 36, response samples were collected.

Only in-frame clones appear in the TCRdb table, and some are missing; sequencing was by immunoSEQ multiplex PCR. This sample yields more than 200,000 clones, of which 60% to 80% are seen a single time; over 5.5% belongs to the top ten. V gave up 2 bases and J gave up 6 bases, with 16 bases separating them. The length of the CDR3 is 16 residues. CDR1 and CDR2 (germline): MNHEY, SMNVEV (reference sequence). The rearrangement uses TRBV27 and TRBJ2-2, with a weak D call TRBD1 (6 bases). The source material was PBMCs, sampled after 12 months of ibrutinib treatment. This TCR derives from a human donor with chronic lymphocytic leukemia. The CDR3 reads CASSLQGRLFPGELFF. CDR3 sequence (DNA): TGTGCCAGCAGTTTACAGGGGCGGTTGTTCCCCGGGGAGCTGTTTTTT.